The 6 T cell receptor beta chains given below trace back to one sample, sequenced in a study of T cell responses to AZD1222 COVID-19 vaccine. Profiling relied on immunoSEQ multiplex PCR, and the TCRdb table lists in-frame clones only, not all of them. The repertoire includes 90,000 to 100,000 clones, roughly 80% of them detected once, and 12% to 15% sits in the top ten. This specimen consisted of peripheral blood, obtained 28 days after the second AZD1222 dose. Receptor source: an adult who received the AZD1222 COVID-19 vaccine.

The chain uses TRBV7-9 and TRBJ2-3; 8 bases map to TRBD2. This CDR3 has 14 amino acids. CDR1 and CDR2 from the germline V gene are SEHNR and FQNEAQ (reference sequence). After removal of 2 bases from V and 5 bases from J, the junction contained 3 bases not matched to a gene. The CDR3 coding sequence is TGTGCCAGCAGCTTATCGGCGGGGGGAGATACGCAGTATTTT. Protein: CASSLSAGGDTQYF.

This chain uses TRBV3-1 (or the pseudogene TRBV3-2) with TRBJ2-3; D could derive from TRBD1 or TRBD2 (5 bases each). This CDR3 spans 18 amino acids. The V end lost 2 bases, the J end lost 0 bases, and 18 bases lay between the germline ends. CDR1 LGHDT and CDR2 YNNKEL come from the germline V gene (reference sequence). The CDR3 spells CASSQFGASRASTDTQYF. The CDR3 DNA follows: TGTGCCAGCAGCCAATTTGGGGCTAGCCGGGCAAGCACAGATACGCAGTATTTT.

This chain joins TRBV10-3 and TRBJ1-2; D is unclear. There are 14 residues in the CDR3. CDR1 is ENHRY and CDR2 is SYGVKD in the germline V gene. V lost 4 bases and J lost 4, with 13 bases in between. CDR3 in amino acids: CAISAAGLVYGYTF. Here the CDR3 DNA reads TGTGCCATCAGTGCCGCGGGGTTGGTCTATGGCTACACCTTC.

Remarks on this clone: Other DNA sequences in this specimen translate into the identical CDR3. The chain uses TRBV27 and TRBJ1-3, with D perhaps TRBD1 (5 bases). Trimming cost V 9 bases and J 0 bases, with 12 bases left between them. CDR1 is MNHEY and CDR2 is SMNVEV in the germline V gene (reference sequence). The CDR3 covers 14 residues. The CDR3 spells CASKTGFSGNTIYF. The CDR3, as DNA: TGTGCCAGTAAAACAGGTTTCTCTGGAAACACCATATATTTT.

This chain joins TRBV4-3 and TRBJ2-5; D is possibly TRBD2 (5 bases). The CDR3 sequence is 15 residues long. Germline V gene sequence: CDR1 LGHNA, CDR2 YSLEER. V gave up 3 bases and J gave up 2 bases, with 13 bases separating them. DNA of the CDR3: TGCGCCAGCAGCCAGTTTGGAGGAGTACAAGAGACCCAGTACTTC. Protein: CASSQFGGVQETQYF.

The gene calls are TRBV5-1 and TRBJ2-1; 16 bases are shared with TRBD2. The CDR3 spans 17 residues. Germline V gene sequence: CDR1 SGHRS, CDR2 YFSETQ. Losses at the gene ends were 2 bases for V and 7 bases for J; bases not matched to a gene: 6. This chain's CDR3 is CASSFGTSGGAGNEQFF. The CDR3 DNA reads as TGCGCCAGCAGCTTTGGGACTAGCGGGGGGGCCGGTAATGAGCAGTTCTTC.